A single sample is the source of the 5 T cell receptor beta chains below, sequenced in a study of metastatic and nonmetastatic thyroid tumors. Treatment of any kind had been given to no patient before thyroid surgery. MiXCR was used by TCRdb to re-call the PCR reads. This sample carries 16,000 or so clones, roughly 24% of them seen once, and the ten largest clones take 10% to 15%. Source material: tumor tissue. All receptors come from a male donor with papillary thyroid cancer or a benign thyroid nodule (not recorded which). Some clones in this sample may be carry-over from other donors' samples.

Note on this clone: An end of the junction differs from the germline gene, which may be a read error. The genes are TRBV11-1 and TRBJ2-1; TRBD2 matches at 12 bases. CDR1 and CDR2 (germline): SGHAT, FQDESV (reference sequence). The CDR3 has 16 residues. The CDR3 bases are TGTGCCAGCAGCTTACTAGCGGGAGGGCAGTGGAATGGGCAGTTCTTC. Amino acids: CASSLLAGGQWNGQFF. Drawing the rest from reference TRBV11-1 and TRBJ2-1, the complete variable domain is EAEVAQSPRYKITEKSQAVAFWCDPISGHATLYWYRQILGQGPELLVQFQDESVVDDSQLPKDRFSAERLKGVDSTLKIQPAELGDSAMYLCASSLLAGGQWNGQFFGPGTRLTVL.

Judged by abundance, this clone is medium-sized. V and J are TRBV6-6 and TRBJ2-7, with D perhaps TRBD2 (6 bases). The germline CDR1 and CDR2 sequences are MNHNY and SVGAGI (reference sequence). The CDR3 is made up of 15 amino acids. Trimming cost V 2 bases and J 1 base, with 12 bases left between them. CDR3 DNA: TGTGCCAGCAGTTACGGGCAGGGAGGTTCCTACGAGCAGTACTTC. Protein product: CASSYGQGGSYEQYF.

The rearrangement links TRBV5-6 to TRBJ2-7; 10 positions match TRBD2. V was pared by 4 bases and J by 1 base, with 11 bases of the junction left unmatched. Germline V gene sequence: CDR1 SGHDT, CDR2 YYEEEE. The CDR3 is 17 residues long. The CDR3 spells CASSPGLAVVLSYEQYF. Written as DNA, the CDR3 is TGTGCCAGCAGCCCAGGACTAGCGGTTGTTCTATCCTACGAGCAGTACTTC.

This clone was picked up one time. This rearrangement joins TRBV20-1 to TRBJ2-7, with D uncertain. CDR1 and CDR2 from the germline V gene are DFQATT and SNEGSKA (reference sequence). The CDR3 contains 13 residues. The V and J ends lost 7 bases and 2 bases respectively, with 15 bases between them. This CDR3 is CSGAEGVAYEQYF. CDR3 DNA: TGCAGTGGCGCTGAAGGTGTTGCCTACGAGCAGTACTTC.

This clone was seen ten or more times. The chain combines TRBV7-9 with TRBJ2-7, with D perhaps assigned TRBD1 or TRBD2 (6 bases each). Germline CDR1 and CDR2: SEHNR and FQNEAQ (reference sequence). V lost 6 bases, J lost 4 bases, and 16 bases lay in between. This CDR3 has 14 residues. The DNA of the CDR3 is TGTGCCAGCAGGTCGGTCGGGGGCTTGTACGAGCAGTACTTC. Its protein product is CASRSVGGLYEQYF.